The sequence of this T cell receptor (beta chain) was determined in a study of T-cell memory formation after mild COVID-19. Germline CDR1 is SGDLS and CDR2 is YYNGEE. The CDR3 extends over 15 amino acids. The ends were cut back, 0 bases at V and 5 bases at J, with 9 bases in the middle. Points from the study as a whole: That cross-reactive memory joined was suggested by some responding clones appearing in pre-infection memory. While clones contracting from day 15 to 85 were balanced between CD4 and CD8, later expanders leaned CD4+. Those CD4+ clones that contracted were mainly in CM and EM (CD8+ ones in EMRA).

The table lists this clonotype with a few counts. Its antigen is as yet unknown. The TCR alpha and TCR beta cDNA libraries, bearing sample barcodes and UMIs, were generated by 5'RACE using constant-segment primers. One entry per CDR3 protein results from TCRdb running MiXCR on the 5' RACE reads. The sample contains under 600,000 distinct CDR3 sequences, about 20% of which appear only once. Sequenced input: PBMCs or a T cell subset sorted from them (not recorded which). The receptor was derived from an adult woman who had mild COVID-19 (a few samples of this study predate the infection). Cell type and time point are not known. This rearrangement joins TRBV9 to TRBJ1-6; perhaps TRBD1 as D (5 bases). In DNA form, the CDR3 reads TGTGCCAGCAGCGTAGGCAGGGCCCATAATTCACCCCTCCACTTT. Protein sequence: CASSVGRAHNSPLHF.